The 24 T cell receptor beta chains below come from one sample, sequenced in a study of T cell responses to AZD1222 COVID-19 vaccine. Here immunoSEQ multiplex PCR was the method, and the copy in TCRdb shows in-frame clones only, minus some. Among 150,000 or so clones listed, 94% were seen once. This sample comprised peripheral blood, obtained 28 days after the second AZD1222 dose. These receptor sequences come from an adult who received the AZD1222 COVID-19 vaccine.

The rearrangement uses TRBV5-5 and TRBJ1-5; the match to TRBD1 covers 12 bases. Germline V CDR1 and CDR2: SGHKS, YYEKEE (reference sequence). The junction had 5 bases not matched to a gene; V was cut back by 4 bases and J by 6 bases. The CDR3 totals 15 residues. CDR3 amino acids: CASSPGTGGSQPQHF. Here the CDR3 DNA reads TGTGCCAGCAGCCCGGGGACAGGGGGCTCTCAGCCCCAGCATTTT.

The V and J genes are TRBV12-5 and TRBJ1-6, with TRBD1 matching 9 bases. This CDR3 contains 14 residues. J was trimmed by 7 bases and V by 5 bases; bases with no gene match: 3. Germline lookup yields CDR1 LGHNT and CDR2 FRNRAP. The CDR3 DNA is TGTGCTAGTGGTCCCGGACAGGGGAATTCACCCCTCCACTTT. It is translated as CASGPGQGNSPLHF.

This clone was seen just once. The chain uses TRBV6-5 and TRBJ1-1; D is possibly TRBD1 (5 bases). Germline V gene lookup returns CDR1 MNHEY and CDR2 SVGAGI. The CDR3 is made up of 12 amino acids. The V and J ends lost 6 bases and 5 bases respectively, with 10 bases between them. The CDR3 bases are TGTGCCAGCAGCCGGGGCGGTACTGAAGCTTTCTTT. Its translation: CASSRGGTEAFF.

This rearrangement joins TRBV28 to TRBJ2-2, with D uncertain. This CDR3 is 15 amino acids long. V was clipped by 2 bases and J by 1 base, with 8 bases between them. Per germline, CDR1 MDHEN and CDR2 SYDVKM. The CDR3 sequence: CASSLRPGNTGELFF. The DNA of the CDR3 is TGTGCCAGCAGTTTAAGGCCAGGGAACACCGGGGAGCTGTTTTTT.

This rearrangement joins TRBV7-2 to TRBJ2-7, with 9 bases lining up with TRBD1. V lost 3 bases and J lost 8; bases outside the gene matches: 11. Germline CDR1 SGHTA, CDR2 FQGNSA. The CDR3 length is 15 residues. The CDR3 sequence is CASSLYRDREGKQYF. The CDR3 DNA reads TGTGCCAGCAGCTTGTACCGGGACAGGGAGGGGAAGCAGTACTTC.

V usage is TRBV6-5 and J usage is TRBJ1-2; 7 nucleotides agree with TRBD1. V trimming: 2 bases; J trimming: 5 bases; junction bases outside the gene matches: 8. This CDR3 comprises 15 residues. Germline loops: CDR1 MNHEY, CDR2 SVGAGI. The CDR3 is CASSYAQGVLYGYTF. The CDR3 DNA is TGTGCCAGCAGTTACGCTCAGGGGGTTTTGTATGGCTACACCTTC.

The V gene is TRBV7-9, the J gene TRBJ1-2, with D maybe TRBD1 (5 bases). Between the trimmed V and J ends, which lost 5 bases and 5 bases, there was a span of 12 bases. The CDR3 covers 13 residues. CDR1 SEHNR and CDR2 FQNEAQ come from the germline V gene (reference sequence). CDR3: CASSATGAYGYTF. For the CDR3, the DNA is TGTGCCAGCAGCGCAACCGGGGCATATGGCTACACCTTC.

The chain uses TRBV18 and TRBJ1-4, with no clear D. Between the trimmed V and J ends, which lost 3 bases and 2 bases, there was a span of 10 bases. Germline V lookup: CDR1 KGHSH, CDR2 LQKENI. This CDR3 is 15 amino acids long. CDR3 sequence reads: CASSPVGGTNEKLFF. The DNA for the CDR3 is TGTGCCAGCTCACCGGTAGGAGGGACTAATGAAAAACTGTTTTTT. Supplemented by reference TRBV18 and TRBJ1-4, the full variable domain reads NAGVMQNPRHLVRRRGQEARLRCSPMKGHSHVYWYRQLPEEGLKFMVYLQKENIIDESGMPKERFSAEFPKEGPSILRIQQVVRGDSAAYFCASSPVGGTNEKLFFGSGTQLSVL.

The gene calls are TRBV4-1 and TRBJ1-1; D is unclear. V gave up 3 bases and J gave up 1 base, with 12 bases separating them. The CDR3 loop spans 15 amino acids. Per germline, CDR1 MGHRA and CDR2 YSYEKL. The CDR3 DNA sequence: TGCGCCAGCAGCCACCCGCGGGGTGAGAACACTGAAGCTTTCTTT. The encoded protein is CASSHPRGENTEAFF.

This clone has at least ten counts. The CDR3 sequence is CASSREGQSSYNEQFF. The CDR3 DNA reads TGTGCCAGCAGCCGAGAGGGACAGAGCTCCTACAATGAGCAGTTCTTC. The chain is built from TRBV7-8 and TRBJ2-1, with 7 bases aligning to TRBD1. The CDR3 loop spans 16 amino acids. Trimming took 5 bases from V and 0 from J; bases not matched to a gene: 7. The germline CDR1 and CDR2 sequences are SGHVS and FQNEAQ. The variable domain in full, completed from reference TRBV7-8 and TRBJ2-1, reads GAGVSQSPRYKVAKRGQDVALRCDPISGHVSLFWYQQALGQGPEFLTYFQNEAQLDKSGLPSDRFFAERPEGSVSTLKIQRTQQEDSAVYLCASSREGQSSYNEQFFGPGTRLTVL.

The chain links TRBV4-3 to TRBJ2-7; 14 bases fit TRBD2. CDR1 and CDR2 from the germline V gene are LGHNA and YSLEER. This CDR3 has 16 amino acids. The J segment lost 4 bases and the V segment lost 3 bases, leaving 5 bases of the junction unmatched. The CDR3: CASSHGTSGSLYEQYF. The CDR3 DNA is TGCGCCAGCAGCCATGGGACTAGCGGGAGTTTATACGAGCAGTACTTC.

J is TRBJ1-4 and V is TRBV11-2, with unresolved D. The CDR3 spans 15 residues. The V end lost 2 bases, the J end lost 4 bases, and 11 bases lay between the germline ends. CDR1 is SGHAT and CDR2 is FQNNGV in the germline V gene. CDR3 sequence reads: CASSLQRVSNEKLFF. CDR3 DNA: TGTGCCAGCAGCTTACAGCGGGTCAGTAATGAAAAACTGTTTTTT.

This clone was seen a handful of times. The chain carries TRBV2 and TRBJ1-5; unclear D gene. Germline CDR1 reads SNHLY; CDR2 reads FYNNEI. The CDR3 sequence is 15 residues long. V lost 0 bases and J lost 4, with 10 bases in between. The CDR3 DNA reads TGTGCCAGCAGTGAAGCCCTCGGGGTGAATCAGCCCCAGCATTTT. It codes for CASSEALGVNQPQHF. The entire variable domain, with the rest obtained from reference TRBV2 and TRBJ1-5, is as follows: EPEVTQTPSHQVTQMGQEVILRCVPISNHLYFYWYRQILGQKVEFLVSFYNNEISEKSEIFDDQFSVERPDGSNFTLKIRSTKLEDSAMYFCASSEALGVNQPQHFGDGTRLSIL.

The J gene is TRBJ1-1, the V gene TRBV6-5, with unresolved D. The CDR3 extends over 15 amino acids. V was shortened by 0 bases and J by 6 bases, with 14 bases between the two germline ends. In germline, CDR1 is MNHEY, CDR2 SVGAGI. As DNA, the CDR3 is TGTGCCAGCAGTTACTCCCCCGTCTCGGGTGCTGAAGCTTTCTTT. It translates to CASSYSPVSGAEAFF.

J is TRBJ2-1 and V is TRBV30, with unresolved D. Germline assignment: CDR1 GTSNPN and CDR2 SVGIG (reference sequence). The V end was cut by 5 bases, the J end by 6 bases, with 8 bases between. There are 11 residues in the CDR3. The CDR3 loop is CAWQSSNEQFF. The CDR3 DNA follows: TGTGCCTGGCAATCTAGCAATGAGCAGTTCTTC.

The CDR3 sequence: CASSITRTSGSTIYEQYF. DNA of the CDR3: TGTGCCAGTAGTATAACGCGGACTAGCGGGAGCACTATTTACGAGCAGTACTTC. The V call is TRBV19, the J call TRBJ2-7; 13 bases are a match to TRBD2. The CDR3 has 18 amino acids. V shed 2 bases and J 4 bases; nucleotides not matched to a gene: 11. In germline, CDR1 is LNHDA, CDR2 SQIVND (reference sequence). The full variable domain, with the rest looked up from reference TRBV19 and TRBJ2-7, is DGGITQSPKYLFRKEGQNVTLSCEQNLNHDAMYWYRQDPGQGLRLIYYSQIVNDFQKGDIAEGYSVSREKKESFPLTVTSAQKNPTAFYLCASSITRTSGSTIYEQYFGPGTRLTVT.

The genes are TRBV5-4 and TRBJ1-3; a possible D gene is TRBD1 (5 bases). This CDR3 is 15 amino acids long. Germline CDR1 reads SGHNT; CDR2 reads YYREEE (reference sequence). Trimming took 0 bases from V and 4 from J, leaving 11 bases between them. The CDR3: CASSLAGGGGNTIYF. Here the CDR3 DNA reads TGTGCCAGCAGCTTGGCGGGGGGTGGAGGAAACACCATATATTTT.

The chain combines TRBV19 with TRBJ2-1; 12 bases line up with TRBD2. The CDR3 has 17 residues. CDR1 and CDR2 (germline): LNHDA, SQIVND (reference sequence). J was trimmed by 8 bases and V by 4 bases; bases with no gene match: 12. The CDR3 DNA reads TGTGCCAGTAGTACCGCAACAACTAGCGGGAGGACGTATGAGCAGTTCTTC. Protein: CASSTATTSGRTYEQFF.

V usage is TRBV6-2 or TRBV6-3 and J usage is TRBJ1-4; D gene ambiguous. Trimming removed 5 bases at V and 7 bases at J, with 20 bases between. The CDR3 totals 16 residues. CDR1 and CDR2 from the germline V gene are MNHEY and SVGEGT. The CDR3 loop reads CASSAPPGSGVEKLFF. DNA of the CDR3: TGTGCCAGCAGTGCTCCTCCGGGGTCCGGGGTTGAAAAACTGTTTTTT.

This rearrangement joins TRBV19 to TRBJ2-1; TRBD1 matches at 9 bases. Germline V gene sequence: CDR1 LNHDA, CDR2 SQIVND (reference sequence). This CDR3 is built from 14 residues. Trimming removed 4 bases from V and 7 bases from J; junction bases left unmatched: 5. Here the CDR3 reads CASSTDRGGNEQFF. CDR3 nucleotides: TGTGCCAGTAGTACGGACAGGGGAGGTAATGAGCAGTTCTTC. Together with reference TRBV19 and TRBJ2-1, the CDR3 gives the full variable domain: DGGITQSPKYLFRKEGQNVTLSCEQNLNHDAMYWYRQDPGQGLRLIYYSQIVNDFQKGDIAEGYSVSREKKESFPLTVTSAQKNPTAFYLCASSTDRGGNEQFFGPGTRLTVL.

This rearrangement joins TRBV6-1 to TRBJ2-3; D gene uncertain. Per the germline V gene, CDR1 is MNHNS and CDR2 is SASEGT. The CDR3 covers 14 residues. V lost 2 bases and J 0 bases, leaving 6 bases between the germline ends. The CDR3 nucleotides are TGTGCCAGCAGTGAATCGTCTAGCACAGATACGCAGTATTTT. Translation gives CASSESSSTDTQYF.

The CDR3 spells CASSQTGQASNQPQHF. CDR3 DNA: TGTGCCAGCAGTCAGACCGGACAGGCGAGCAATCAGCCCCAGCATTTT. The chain has TRBV28 and TRBJ1-5; the match to TRBD1 covers 7 bases. Trimming took 5 bases from V and 1 from J; bases not matched to a gene: 8. CDR3 size: 16 residues. Per germline, CDR1 MDHEN and CDR2 SYDVKM.

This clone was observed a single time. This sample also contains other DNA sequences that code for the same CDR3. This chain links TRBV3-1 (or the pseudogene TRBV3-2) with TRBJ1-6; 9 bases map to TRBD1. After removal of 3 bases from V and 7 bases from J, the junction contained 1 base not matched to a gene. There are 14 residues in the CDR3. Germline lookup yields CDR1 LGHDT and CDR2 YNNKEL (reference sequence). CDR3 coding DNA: TGTGCCAGCAGCCAGGGGACAGGGAATTCACCCCTCCACTTT. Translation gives CASSQGTGNSPLHF.

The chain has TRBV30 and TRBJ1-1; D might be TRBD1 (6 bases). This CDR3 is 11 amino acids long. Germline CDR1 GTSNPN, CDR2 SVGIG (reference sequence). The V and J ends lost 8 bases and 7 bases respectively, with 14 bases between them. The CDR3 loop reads CAGGTPVEAFF. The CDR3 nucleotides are TGTGCCGGGGGGACACCGGTTGAAGCTTTCTTT.